Below are 27 T cell receptor beta chains sequenced from a single sample in a study of identifying expanded T cells in peripheral blood. TCRdb's copy holds only in-frame clones and misses some; the assay was immunoSEQ multiplex PCR. The sample lists 90,000 or so clones, more than 75% occurring once. Sample: blood. The receptors shown here come from a person aged 18 to 70 in good health.

The V call is TRBV11-2, the J call TRBJ1-2; no clear D. Per the germline V gene, CDR1 is SGHAT and CDR2 is FQNNGV. Trimming took off 0 bases at V and 8 bases at J, with 16 bases between the two ends. The CDR3 covers 15 residues. The CDR3 region is CASSLDPGFLRGYTF. CDR3 sequence (DNA): TGTGCCAGCAGCTTAGATCCTGGTTTCTTACGGGGCTACACCTTC.

This clone was counted between two and nine times. V gene TRBV9 combines with J gene TRBJ1-1; D not resolved. CDR1 is SGDLS and CDR2 is YYNGEE in the germline V gene. V lost 2 bases, J lost 1 base, and 12 bases lay in between. The CDR3 runs to 15 residues. The CDR3 bases are TGTGCCAGCAGCGTCATAGTCGAGCAGAACACTGAAGCTTTCTTT. This translates into CASSVIVEQNTEAFF.

This rearrangement joins TRBV10-1 to TRBJ1-4; no firm D call. CDR1 and CDR2 (germline): WNHNN, SYGVQD (reference sequence). CDR3 size: 14 residues. Trimming took off 0 bases at V and 6 bases at J, with 8 bases between the two ends. This CDR3 is CASSESGMDEKLFF. CDR3 sequence (DNA): TGCGCCAGCAGTGAGTCGGGGATGGATGAAAAACTGTTTTTT.

The gene calls are TRBV27 and TRBJ1-1; D is possibly TRBD1 (5 bases). V dropped 6 bases and J dropped 0 bases, with 8 bases sitting between them. The CDR3 spans 13 residues. CDR1 and CDR2 from the germline V gene are MNHEY and SMNVEV (reference sequence). In DNA, the CDR3 is TGTGCCAGCAGAAGACAGTTGAACACTGAAGCTTTCTTT. Translating it yields CASRRQLNTEAFF.

The chain has TRBV4-3 and TRBJ1-4; no clear D. Trimming took 3 bases from V and 8 from J, leaving 10 bases between them. CDR1 LGHNA and CDR2 YSLEER come from the germline V gene. CDR3 size: 13 residues. CDR3 loop: CASSQGPDEKLFF. The CDR3 DNA reads TGCGCCAGCAGCCAGGGCCCGGACGAAAAACTGTTTTTT.

V and J are TRBV4-1 and TRBJ1-3, with D tentatively TRBD1 (5 bases). The V gene's germline CDR1 is MGHRA and CDR2 YSYEKL. V shed 4 bases and J shed 0 bases, with 13 bases lying between them. This CDR3 is 16 amino acids long. CDR3 coding DNA: TGCGCCAGCAGCCGTTTGGGACCGAACTCTGGAAACACCATATATTTT. Amino acid sequence: CASSRLGPNSGNTIYF.

The chain carries TRBV15 and TRBJ1-4, with D perhaps TRBD1 (6 bases). CDR3 length: 14 amino acids. The V gene lost 5 bases and the J gene lost 4 bases, with 11 bases spanning the gap. Per germline, CDR1 LNHNV and CDR2 YYDKDF (reference sequence). The CDR3 region is CATSWTANNEKLFF. CDR3 in DNA: TGTGCCACCAGCTGGACAGCGAATAATGAAAAACTGTTTTTT.

The V and J genes are TRBV11-3 and TRBJ2-6; 7 bases match TRBD1. The CDR3 runs 19 residues. Germline-derived CDR1 and CDR2 are SGHNT and YENEEA. Unmatched junction bases numbered 15, after V lost 7 bases and J lost 0 bases. The CDR3, as DNA: TGTGCCAGCACCCCAGCTCACCGGGACAGCTTCTCTGGGGCCAACGTCCTGACTTTC. Translating it yields CASTPAHRDSFSGANVLTF.

The rearrangement joins TRBV19 to TRBJ1-1; tentatively, D is TRBD1 (5 bases). The germline V and J ends were trimmed by 6 bases and 4 bases, with 15 bases remaining between them. Germline assignment: CDR1 LNHDA and CDR2 SQIVND (reference sequence). The CDR3 is 14 amino acids. CDR3 bases: TGTGCCAGTAGCACGGGGCTTAGGGGCACTGAAGCTTTCTTT. Its protein is CASSTGLRGTEAFF.

The gene calls are TRBV13 and TRBJ1-1; perhaps TRBD1 as D (5 bases). From germline, CDR1 is PRHDT and CDR2 FYEKMQ (reference sequence). Trimming removed 8 bases from V and 5 bases from J, with 21 bases in between. The CDR3 loop spans 15 amino acids. The CDR3 nucleotides read TGTGCCAGCTGTCAGGGCTCGGTTTGTTGGACTGAAGCTTTCTTT. Translation: CASCQGSVCWTEAFF.

The chain combines TRBV7-6 with TRBJ2-5; weak D call: TRBD1 (6 bases). The CDR3 has 12 amino acids. Trimming cost V 5 bases and J 5 bases, with 9 bases left between them. Germline values: CDR1 SGHVS, CDR2 FNYEAQ. The DNA of the CDR3 is TGTGCCAGCAGCCGACAGGCGGAGACCCAGTACTTC. It codes for CASSRQAETQYF.

V is TRBV7-7 and J is TRBJ2-2, with 7 bases lining up with TRBD2. Germline CDR1 and CDR2: SSHAT and FNYEAQ (reference sequence). The V and J ends lost 5 bases and 3 bases, in that order; junction bases with no gene match: 12. The CDR3 consists of 17 residues. The CDR3 spells CASSAHPSGADTGELFF. The CDR3 region has the DNA TGTGCCAGCAGCGCGCACCCAAGCGGGGCTGACACCGGGGAGCTGTTTTTT.

The rearrangement links TRBV7-6 to TRBJ2-2; D gene ambiguous. V was shortened by 1 base and J by 8 bases, with 11 bases between the two germline ends. CDR1 is SGHVS and CDR2 is FNYEAQ in the germline V gene. The CDR3 has 14 residues. The CDR3 nucleotides are TGTGCCAGCAGCTTAGTGGGCCGGATGGGGGAGCTGTTTTTT. Protein sequence: CASSLVGRMGELFF.

The chain recombines TRBV30 with TRBJ1-1; D is undetermined. The germline V and J ends were trimmed by 3 bases and 2 bases, with 16 bases remaining between them. The CDR3 runs 15 residues. Germline CDR1 GTSNPN, CDR2 SVGIG (reference sequence). CDR3 coding DNA: TGTGCCTGGAGGTCAGTCCAGGTTTATAACACTGAAGCTTTCTTT. It encodes CAWRSVQVYNTEAFF.

V usage is TRBV6-1 and J usage is TRBJ1-1; tentative D call: TRBD1 (5 bases). The ends were cut back, 3 bases at V and 5 bases at J, with 25 bases in the middle. CDR1 and CDR2 from the germline V gene are MNHNS and SASEGT. This CDR3 is built from 18 residues. The CDR3 region is CASSEVIHGTEYGTEAFF. The CDR3 DNA sequence: TGTGCCAGCAGTGAGGTAATTCACGGGACCGAATACGGGACTGAAGCTTTCTTT.

This clone came up once. The V call is TRBV7-2, the J call TRBJ1-1; D is unclear. Germline CDR1 SGHTA, CDR2 FQGNSA. The V gene lost 1 base and the J gene lost 8 bases, with 8 bases spanning the gap. The CDR3 loop spans 12 amino acids. Written as DNA, the CDR3 is TGTGCCAGCAGCTTAGTGAGTGGGGAAGCTTTCTTT. This sequence encodes CASSLVSGEAFF.

The V call is TRBV7-9, the J call TRBJ1-5, with 7 bases matching TRBD1. After removal of 3 bases from V and 4 bases from J, the junction contained 6 bases not matched to a gene. This CDR3 has 15 amino acids. CDR1 and CDR2 (germline): SEHNR, FQNEAQ (reference sequence). CDR3 residues: CASSFSGQRNQPQHF. The DNA of the CDR3 is TGTGCCAGCAGCTTTTCGGGACAGCGAAATCAGCCCCAGCATTTT. The complete variable domain, with remaining parts taken from reference TRBV7-9 and TRBJ1-5, reads DTGVSQNPRHKITKRGQNVTFRCDPISEHNRLYWYRQTLGQGPEFLTYFQNEAQLEKSRLLSDRFSAERPKGSFSTLEIQRTEQGDSAMYLCASSFSGQRNQPQHFGDGTRLSIL.

This chain uses TRBV30 with TRBJ2-1, with D tentatively TRBD1 (5 bases). V was shortened by 3 bases and J by 7 bases, with 13 bases between the two germline ends. Germline CDR1 is GTSNPN and CDR2 is SVGIG (reference sequence). This CDR3 has 13 residues. CDR3: CAWSRQGRNEQFF. In DNA form, the CDR3 reads TGTGCCTGGAGCCGGCAGGGTAGGAATGAGCAGTTCTTC.

The rearrangement joins TRBV9 to TRBJ2-3; maybe TRBD2 (6 bases). Germline lookup yields CDR1 SGDLS and CDR2 YYNGEE. V lost 4 bases and J lost 2, with 11 bases in between. The CDR3 extends over 14 amino acids. The CDR3 spells CASSQWDFTDTQYF. CDR3 DNA sequence: TGTGCCAGCAGCCAGTGGGACTTCACAGATACGCAGTATTTT.

This rearrangement joins TRBV2 to TRBJ1-5, with TRBD1 matching over 7 bases. Per the germline V gene, CDR1 is SNHLY and CDR2 is FYNNEI. Trimming took 4 bases from V and 0 from J; bases not matched to a gene: 9. CDR3 length: 17 residues. In DNA form, the CDR3 reads TGTGCCAGCAGTGTACGGGACAGAGTAAATAGCAATCAGCCCCAGCATTTT. As protein: CASSVRDRVNSNQPQHF. The full variable domain, in which reference TRBV2 and TRBJ1-5 provide the parts outside the CDR3, is EPEVTQTPSHQVTQMGQEVILRCVPISNHLYFYWYRQILGQKVEFLVSFYNNEISEKSEIFDDQFSVERPDGSNFTLKIRSTKLEDSAMYFCASSVRDRVNSNQPQHFGDGTRLSIL.

J is TRBJ2-1 and V is TRBV9, with TRBD2 matching over 9 bases. The V gene end was trimmed by 4 bases and the J gene end by 3 bases; junction bases not matched to a gene: 5. CDR3 length: 15 amino acids. CDR1 is SGDLS and CDR2 is YYNGEE in the germline V gene. The CDR3 sequence: CASSISGGIYNEQFF. In nucleotides, the CDR3 is TGTGCCAGCAGCATCAGCGGGGGGATCTACAATGAGCAGTTCTTC.

As DNA, the CDR3 is TGTGCCAGCAGTGAAGGGACGGATAACTATGGCTACACCTTC. Its translation is CASSEGTDNYGYTF. V is TRBV6-1 and J is TRBJ1-2; D gene ambiguous. The CDR3 sequence is 14 residues long. V lost 1 base and J 1 base, leaving 7 bases between the germline ends. The germline V gene has CDR1 MNHNS and CDR2 SASEGT.

This rearrangement joins TRBV9 to TRBJ1-6; D remains unclear. In germline, CDR1 is SGDLS, CDR2 YYNGEE. The V end was cut by 0 bases, the J end by 6 bases, with 7 bases between. This CDR3 region has 14 residues. CDR3 residues: CASSVDYSNSPLHF. CDR3 bases: TGTGCCAGCAGCGTAGACTACAGTAATTCACCCCTCCACTTT.

The chain couples TRBV14 to TRBJ1-2, with D possibly being TRBD1 (5 bases). Per germline, CDR1 SGHDN and CDR2 FVKESK. The V end was cut by 4 bases, the J end by 2 bases, with 8 bases between. The CDR3 is 13 residues long. CDR3 amino acids: CASSPTVNYGYTF. CDR3 coding DNA: TGTGCCAGCAGCCCGACAGTGAACTATGGCTACACCTTC. The complete variable domain, with remaining parts taken from reference TRBV14 and TRBJ1-2, reads EAGVTQFPSHSVIEKGQTVTLRCDPISGHDNLYWYRRVMGKEIKFLLHFVKESKQDESGMPNNRFLAERTGGTYSTLKVQPAELEDSGVYFCASSPTVNYGYTFGSGTRLTVV.

J is TRBJ1-1 and V is TRBV7-8, with 7 bases matching TRBD1. CDR1 and CDR2 from the germline V gene are SGHVS and FQNEAQ. With V trimmed by 3 bases and J by 8 bases, 3 bases remained unmatched. CDR3 length: 12 residues. The CDR3 bases are TGTGCCAGCAGCTTCCGACAGGGAGAAGCTTTCTTT. Its protein is CASSFRQGEAFF.

This chain connects TRBV4-3 to TRBJ2-7; TRBD1 matches 8 bases. The CDR3 extends over 15 amino acids. CDR1 and CDR2 (germline): LGHNA, YSLEER. J lost 6 bases, V lost 3 bases, and 10 bases had no gene match. The CDR3 protein is CASSQGGQGGGEQYF. CDR3 sequence (DNA): TGCGCCAGCAGCCAGGGAGGACAGGGAGGTGGCGAGCAGTACTTC.

This chain connects TRBV6-5 to TRBJ1-1; D is ambiguous. Trimming took off 8 bases at V and 2 bases at J, with 18 bases between the two ends. CDR3 size: 15 residues. Germline V lookup: CDR1 MNHEY, CDR2 SVGAGI. CDR3 bases: TGTGCCAGCCTGCAACGAGGGCAGATTAACACTGAAGCTTTCTTT. It codes for CASLQRGQINTEAFF.